This T cell receptor (beta chain) comes out of a study of CD4+ T cells in melanoma (dated by TCRdb to the early 2020s). About the investigation overall: Neoantigen-specific CD4+ T cells in human melanoma were what the study investigated.

This clone was seen only a few times. Its specific antigen is unknown. Base qualities were left out, and no much larger clone turns up one base away. Library construction relied on the immunoSEQ multiplex PCR assay. In TCRdb, the immuneACCESS table is reduced to in-frame sequences with V and J assigned. These tables do not hold every clone; where another copy was compared, an unresolved V gene accounts for under half, and the others remain unexplained. The table for this sample lists tens of thousands of clones; 60% to 75% of them were counted only once. The ten largest clones take up around 5% of the sample. The CDR3 measures 14 amino acids from cysteine to phenylalanine. Solely the CDR3 DNA is kept, with 42 bases framed from the first base. CDR1 and CDR2 are drawn from the germline V gene (reference sequence): SEHNR, FQNEAQ. V loses 5 bases, J loses 8 bases, and the germline ends lie 15 bases apart.

Overall study results and their limits: According to the report, neoantigen-specific CD4+ T cells in melanoma displayed diverse differentiation states. The report described a correlation between neoantigen-specific CD4+ T cells and the function of CD8+ T cells, macrophages and B cells.

The donors were melanoma patients. This sequence was found in a human donor with melanoma. The sequencing input was tumor tissue. The rearranged segments are TRBV7-9 and TRBJ1-4; TRBD1 is a possible D gene, resting on 6 matching bases. The DNA sequence reads TGTGCCAGCAGCCCGGGGGGCTTAGAGGAAAAACTGTTTTTT. It specifies CASSPGGLEEKLFF.